Shown below are 15 T cell receptor beta chains from a single sample sequenced in a study of cytomegalovirus exposure and HLA in healthy donors. Use of 60 Vbeta and 13 Jbeta primers characterized the PCR. Sequencing used immunoSEQ multiplex PCR; TCRdb keeps in-frame clones, though not all of them. Its table records around 150,000 clones. The sequencing sample was made of PBMCs. Every receptor here comes from a woman in her fifties or sixties in good health and CMV-seronegative.

The rearrangement joins TRBV27 to TRBJ1-5; no definite D call. In germline, CDR1 is MNHEY, CDR2 SMNVEV (reference sequence). The CDR3 runs 16 residues. Trimming pared 2 bases from V and 2 bases from J, leaving 13 bases between. CDR3 in amino acids: CASSLVSGYGNQPQHF. The CDR3 DNA reads as TGTGCCAGCAGTTTAGTGTCGGGGTACGGCAATCAGCCCCAGCATTTT.

The rearrangement links TRBV7-3 to TRBJ1-1, with 7 bases fitting TRBD1. The V gene's germline CDR1 is SGHTA and CDR2 FQGTGA. With 2 bases clipped from V and 2 bases from J, the junction kept 5 bases outside the gene matches. The CDR3 totals 15 residues. The CDR3 reads CASSLFSGGNTEAFF. The CDR3 DNA reads TGTGCCAGCAGCTTATTTTCAGGGGGTAACACTGAAGCTTTCTTT.

The V call is TRBV5-4, the J call TRBJ2-5, with D unclear. CDR1 is SGHNT and CDR2 is YYREEE in the germline V gene (reference sequence). Trimming shortened V by 1 base and J by 1 base, and 8 bases separated the two germline ends. The CDR3 length is 14 residues. CDR3 amino acids: CASSLTGFQETQYF. The CDR3 DNA reads TGTGCCAGCAGCTTGACGGGTTTCCAAGAGACCCAGTACTTC.

The J gene is TRBJ1-5, the V gene TRBV4-3; possibly TRBD1 for D (5 bases). Germline values: CDR1 LGHNA, CDR2 YSLEER. Trimming shortened V by 6 bases and J by 5 bases, and 11 bases separated the two germline ends. This CDR3 contains 13 residues. The CDR3, as DNA: TGCGCCAGCAGTCCTGGCAGGGATCAGCCCCAGCATTTT. Translation gives CASSPGRDQPQHF.

This chain uses TRBV6-5 with TRBJ1-1; 7 nucleotides line up with TRBD1. This CDR3 is built from 13 residues. The germline V gene has CDR1 MNHEY and CDR2 SVGAGI. The J segment lost 5 bases and the V segment lost 2 bases, leaving 2 bases of the junction unmatched. CDR3 residues: CASSYGQATEAFF. The CDR3 coding sequence is TGTGCCAGCAGTTACGGACAGGCTACTGAAGCTTTCTTT.

V is TRBV14 and J is TRBJ2-1; 7 bases match TRBD2. This CDR3 has 15 residues. Trimming at V came to 1 base and at J to 6 bases, leaving 6 bases not matched to a gene. Looked up from germline, CDR1 is SGHDN and CDR2 is FVKESK. CDR3 nucleotide sequence: TGTGCCAGCAGCCAAGCCCGGGGGGTTAGCAATGAGCAGTTCTTC. It translates to CASSQARGVSNEQFF.

The chain employs TRBV19 and TRBJ1-2; TRBD1 might be the D (5 bases). This CDR3 has 12 amino acids. In germline, CDR1 is LNHDA, CDR2 SQIVND (reference sequence). With 9 bases removed from V and 2 bases from J, the gap between germline ends came to 10 bases. CDR3 sequence (DNA): TGTGCCAGCTGGGACTTGAACTATGGCTACACCTTC. This sequence encodes CASWDLNYGYTF.

The gene calls are TRBV5-6 and TRBJ2-5, with 8 bases fitting TRBD1. Gene TRBJ2-7 matches the end of the DNA better, so the J call may be wrong. CDR3 length: 17 amino acids. Germline V gene data show CDR1 as SGHDT and CDR2 as YYEEEE. The CDR3 spells CASSLGGDRGEYYEQYF. CDR3 bases: TGTGCCAGCAGCTTGGGTGGAGACAGGGGCGAGTACTACGAGCAGTACTTC.

The CDR3 DNA sequence: TGCGCCAGCAGCCCGGTTGGACAGTTCTACGAGCAGTACTTC. As protein: CASSPVGQFYEQYF. The chain carries TRBV5-1 and TRBJ2-7, with TRBD1 as a possible D gene (6 bases). The V and J ends lost 4 bases and 3 bases respectively, with 14 bases between them. The CDR3 length is 14 residues. The germline CDR1 and CDR2 sequences are SGHRS and YFSETQ.

This sequence joins TRBV6-6 and TRBJ2-2; weak D call: TRBD1 (5 bases). V shed 4 bases and J shed 6 bases, with 15 bases lying between them. The CDR3 is 15 amino acids. The germline CDR1 and CDR2 sequences are MNHNY and SVGAGI (reference sequence). The CDR3 loop reads CASSLLQGNAGELFF. In nucleotides, the CDR3 is TGTGCCAGCAGTTTACTCCAGGGAAACGCCGGGGAGCTGTTTTTT.

The chain recombines TRBV11-3 with TRBJ2-2, with 9 nucleotides matching TRBD2. Trimming took 6 bases from V and 7 from J; bases not matched to a gene: 12. From germline, CDR1 is SGHNT and CDR2 YENEEA. The CDR3 spans 16 residues. The CDR3 here is CASSSSPSGNGGELFF. The DNA of the CDR3 is TGTGCCAGCAGTTCCTCACCTAGCGGGAACGGCGGGGAGCTGTTTTTT.

The chain carries TRBV10-1 and TRBJ2-3, with 8 bases identical to TRBD2. Germline values: CDR1 WNHNN, CDR2 SYGVQD (reference sequence). The V segment lost 0 bases and the J segment 1 base; nucleotides outside the gene matches: 6. The CDR3 length is 17 residues. The CDR3, as DNA: TGCGCCAGCAGTGAGTCAAGGACTAGCTGGGGCACAGATACGCAGTATTTT. It is translated as CASSESRTSWGTDTQYF.

The chain links TRBV19 to TRBJ1-5; D is unclear. The ends were cut back, 4 bases at V and 0 bases at J, with 13 bases in the middle. The CDR3 extends over 16 amino acids. Per the germline V gene, CDR1 is LNHDA and CDR2 is SQIVND (reference sequence). As DNA, the CDR3 is TGTGCCAGTAGTACCCCTTGGAGGGATAGCAATCAGCCCCAGCATTTT. It translates to CASSTPWRDSNQPQHF.

The chain couples TRBV7-6 to TRBJ1-1; 8 bases agree with TRBD1. There are 13 residues in the CDR3. CDR1 SGHVS and CDR2 FNYEAQ come from the germline V gene. After removal of 3 bases from V and 4 bases from J, the junction contained 1 base not matched to a gene. The CDR3 DNA reads as TGTGCCAGCAGCTTCCAGGGGGCCACTGAAGCTTTCTTT. This translates into CASSFQGATEAFF.

J is TRBJ1-2 and V is TRBV27, with D perhaps TRBD1 (6 bases). CDR3 length equals 13 residues. Looked up from germline, CDR1 is MNHEY and CDR2 is SMNVEV (reference sequence). V was trimmed by 6 bases and J by 2 bases, leaving 10 bases between them. In DNA form, the CDR3 reads TGTGCCAGCAGCCTAGGACAGAACTATGGCTACACCTTC. Protein: CASSLGQNYGYTF.